This TCR beta chain originates from a study of blood T cell repertoires in COVID-19. Study as a whole: Acute-phase and convalescent COVID-19 samples originated in the United States, Italy and Spain. From T cells, B-cell-depleted T cells, or PBMCs came the material, which was cDNA or gDNA.

As originally analysed: Amplification from reference gene primers served as the basis for estimated nucleated cell counts. Using immunoSEQ multiplex PCR, the repertoire was profiled, and TCRdb retains in-frame clones only, with some absent. Clone size and the V and J calls come from that table; the DNA yielded D and trimming. The sample has 140,000 to 150,000 clones; over 70% are singletons. The V and J ends lost 6 bases and 3 bases, in that order; junction bases with no gene match: 4. Germline V gene sequence: CDR1 LGHNT, CDR2 FRNRAP. The CDR3 consists of 13 residues. The sequence came from a woman aged 60 to 75 with acute or convalescent COVID-19. The gene calls are TRBV12-5 and TRBJ1-1, with 7 bases lining up with TRBD1. Sequencing was done on a sample of peripheral blood. The CDR3 reads CASGLTGYTEAFF. As DNA, the CDR3 is TGTGCTAGTGGCCTGACAGGGTACACTGAAGCTTTCTTT.